Listed below are T cell receptor beta chains from one sample, sequenced in a study of radiation and T cells in renal cell carcinoma. Profiled with immunoSEQ multiplex PCR; TCRdb holds only in-frame clones, not every one. The repertoire holds around 99,000 clones, approximately 80% seen once, with approximately 6.9% in the top ten. The sequenced sample was blood, obtained from a patient whose treatment included radiotherapy and nephrectomy. These receptor sequences come from a man in his sixties with renal cell carcinoma. The CDR3 runs from the conserved cysteine through the conserved F or W. D genes are given only for firm matches. For some rows the clone size is stated as once, few or many, or as a class when expanded; others skip it.

CDR3aa: CASSPGQNYEQYF
CDR3nt: TGTGCCAGCAGCCCGGGACAGAACTACGAGCAGTACTTC
abundance: NA
j_gene: TRBJ2-7
d_gene: TRBD1
v_gene: TRBV11-3
len: 13

CDR3aa: CASSLGVGYQETQYF
CDR3nt: TGCGCCAGCAGCTTGGGGGTCGGGTACCAAGAGACCCAGTACTTC
abundance: NA
j_gene: TRBJ2-5
d_gene: NA
v_gene: TRBV5-1
len: 15

CDR3aa: CASSVGLAETRKFF
CDR3nt: TGCGCCAGCAGTGTGGGACTAGCGGAGACTAGGAAGTTCTTC
abundance: NA
j_gene: TRBJ2-1
d_gene: TRBD2
v_gene: TRBV10-1
len: 14

CDR3aa: CASSPMGLATTTSTDTQYF
CDR3nt: TGTGCCAGCTCACCAATGGGACTAGCAACAACAACTAGCACAGATACGCAGTATTTT
abundance: NA
j_gene: TRBJ2-3
d_gene: TRBD2
v_gene: TRBV18
len: 19

CDR3aa: CASSQEAGGFTDTQYF
CDR3nt: TGTGCCAGCAGCCAAGAGGCGGGAGGCTTTACAGATACGCAGTATTTT
abundance: NA
j_gene: TRBJ2-3
d_gene: TRBD2
v_gene: TRBV4-2
len: 16

CDR3aa: CASSLLGGTYEQYF
CDR3nt: TGCGCCAGCAGCTTGTTAGGGGGGACCTACGAGCAGTACTTC
abundance: few
j_gene: TRBJ2-7
d_gene: NA
v_gene: TRBV5-1
len: 14

CDR3aa: CASSPEQGSGNTIYF
CDR3nt: TGTGCCAGCAGCCCTGAACAGGGCTCTGGAAACACCATATATTTT
abundance: NA
j_gene: TRBJ1-3
d_gene: NA
v_gene: TRBV7-2
len: 15

CDR3aa: CASKRGLRYGYTF
CDR3nt: TGTGCCAGCAAGAGGGGACTGAGGTATGGCTACACCTTC
abundance: NA
j_gene: TRBJ1-2
d_gene: NA
v_gene: TRBV2
len: 13

CDR3aa: CASSRDPRDYGYTF
CDR3nt: TGTGCCAGCAGCCGGGACCCCAGGGACTATGGCTACACCTTC
abundance: once
j_gene: TRBJ1-2
d_gene: NA
v_gene: TRBV6-1
len: 14

CDR3aa: CASSPEPGTNYGYTF
CDR3nt: TGTGCCAGCAGCCCTGAGCCAGGGACTAACTATGGCTACACCTTC
abundance: few
j_gene: TRBJ1-2
d_gene: NA
v_gene: TRBV5-4
len: 15

CDR3aa: CASSVAGTDTQYF
CDR3nt: TGTGCCAGCAGCGTAGCAGGAACAGATACGCAGTATTTT
abundance: NA
j_gene: TRBJ2-3
d_gene: NA
v_gene: TRBV9
len: 13

CDR3aa: CASSLVPSGSNEQYF
CDR3nt: TGCGCCAGCAGCTTGGTTCCTAGCGGGAGTAACGAGCAGTACTTC
abundance: NA
j_gene: TRBJ2-7
d_gene: TRBD2
v_gene: TRBV5-1
len: 15

CDR3aa: CASSYLSSGVGTEAFF
CDR3nt: TGTGCCAGCAGCTATTTGTCCAGCGGGGTTGGCACTGAAGCTTTCTTT
abundance: NA
j_gene: TRBJ1-1
d_gene: NA
v_gene: TRBV7-9
len: 16

CDR3aa: CASSDLVTGADEQFF
CDR3nt: TGTGCCAGCAGTGATCTTGTAACAGGGGCCGATGAGCAGTTCTTC
abundance: NA
j_gene: TRBJ2-1
d_gene: TRBD1
v_gene: TRBV25-1
len: 15

CDR3aa: CASSQGTSGRSEQFF
CDR3nt: TGCGCCAGCAGCCAGGGGACTAGCGGGAGAAGTGAGCAGTTCTTC
abundance: NA
j_gene: TRBJ2-1
d_gene: TRBD2
v_gene: TRBV4-1
len: 15

CDR3aa: CASSSLVSTGELFF
CDR3nt: TGTGCCAGCAGCTCCCTAGTGTCCACCGGGGAGCTGTTTTTT
abundance: NA
j_gene: TRBJ2-2
d_gene: NA
v_gene: TRBV7-3
len: 14

CDR3aa: CASSQDSRGLYNEQFF
CDR3nt: TGCGCCAGCAGCCAAGATTCGAGGGGGCTTTACAATGAGCAGTTCTTC
abundance: once
j_gene: TRBJ2-1
d_gene: TRBD1
v_gene: TRBV4-1
len: 16

CDR3aa: CSVDRPSDSYNEQFF
CDR3nt: TGCAGCGTTGACCGCCCAAGCGACTCCTACAATGAGCAGTTCTTC
abundance: NA
j_gene: TRBJ2-1
d_gene: NA
v_gene: TRBV29-1
len: 15

CDR3aa: CASSQEGTSGLGVQYF
CDR3nt: TGTGCCAGCAGCCAAGAGGGGACTAGCGGGTTGGGAGTTCAGTACTTC
abundance: NA
j_gene: TRBJ2-4
d_gene: TRBD2
v_gene: TRBV4-2
len: 16

CDR3aa: CASSLEGEKLFF
CDR3nt: TGTGCCAGCAGCTTAGAGGGGGAAAAACTGTTTTTT
abundance: NA
j_gene: TRBJ1-4
d_gene: NA
v_gene: TRBV7-3
len: 12

CDR3aa: CASSPVTNTGELFF
CDR3nt: TGTGCCAGCAGCCCCGTGACGAACACCGGGGAGCTGTTTTTT
abundance: NA
j_gene: TRBJ2-2
d_gene: NA
v_gene: TRBV11-2
len: 14

CDR3aa: CSVEISGIYNEQFF
CDR3nt: TGCAGCGTTGAAATCTCGGGGATATACAATGAGCAGTTCTTC
abundance: NA
j_gene: TRBJ2-1
d_gene: NA
v_gene: TRBV29-1
len: 14

CDR3aa: CATSRDYQNEQYF
CDR3nt: TGTGCCACCAGCAGAGATTATCAGAACGAGCAGTACTTC
abundance: NA
j_gene: TRBJ2-7
d_gene: NA
v_gene: TRBV15
len: 13

CDR3aa: CASSPQGATTDTEAFF
CDR3nt: TGTGCCAGCAGCCCCCAGGGGGCGACGACTGACACTGAAGCTTTCTTT
abundance: NA
j_gene: TRBJ1-1
d_gene: TRBD1
v_gene: TRBV7-2
len: 16

CDR3aa: CASSYGGNQETQYF
CDR3nt: TGTGCCAGCAGTTACGGGGGGAACCAAGAGACCCAGTACTTC
abundance: NA
j_gene: TRBJ2-5
d_gene: NA
v_gene: TRBV6-5
len: 14